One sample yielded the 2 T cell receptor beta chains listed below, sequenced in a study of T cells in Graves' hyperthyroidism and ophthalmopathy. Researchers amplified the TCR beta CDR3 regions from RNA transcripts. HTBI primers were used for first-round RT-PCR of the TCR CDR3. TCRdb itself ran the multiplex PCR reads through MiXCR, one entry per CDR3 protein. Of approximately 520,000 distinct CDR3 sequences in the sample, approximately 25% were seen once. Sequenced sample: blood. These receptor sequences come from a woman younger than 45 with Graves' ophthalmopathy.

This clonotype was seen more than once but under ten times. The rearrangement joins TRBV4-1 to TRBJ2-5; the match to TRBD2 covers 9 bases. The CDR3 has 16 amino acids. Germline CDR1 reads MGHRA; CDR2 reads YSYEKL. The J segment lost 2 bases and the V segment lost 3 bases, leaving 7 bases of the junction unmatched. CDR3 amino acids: CASSQGPSGVQETQYF. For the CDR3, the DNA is TGCGCCAGCAGCCAGGGGCCTAGCGGGGTACAAGAGACCCAGTACTTC.

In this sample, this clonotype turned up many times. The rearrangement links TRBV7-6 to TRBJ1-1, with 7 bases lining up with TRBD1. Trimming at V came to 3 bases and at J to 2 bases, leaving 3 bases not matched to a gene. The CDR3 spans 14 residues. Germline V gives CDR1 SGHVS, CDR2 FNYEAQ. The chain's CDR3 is CASSFTGANTEAFF. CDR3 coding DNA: TGTGCCAGCAGCTTTACAGGGGCAAACACTGAAGCTTTCTTT.